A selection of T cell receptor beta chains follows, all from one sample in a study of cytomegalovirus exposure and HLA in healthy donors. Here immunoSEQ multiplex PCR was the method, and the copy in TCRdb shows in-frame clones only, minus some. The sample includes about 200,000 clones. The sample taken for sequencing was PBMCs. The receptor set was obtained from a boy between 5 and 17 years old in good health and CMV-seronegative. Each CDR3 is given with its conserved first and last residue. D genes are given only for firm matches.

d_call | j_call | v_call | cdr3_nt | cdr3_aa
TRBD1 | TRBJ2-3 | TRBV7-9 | TGTGCCAGCAGCTTGAGGACAGGGACAGATACGCAGTATTTT | CASSLRTGTDTQYF
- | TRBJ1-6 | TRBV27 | TGTGCCAGCAGTTTAGAGAGCTCCTATAATTCACCCCTCCACTTT | CASSLESSYNSPLHF
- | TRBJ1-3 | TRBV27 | TGTGCCAGCAGCTCCGGACAGGGAAACACCATATATTTT | CASSSGQGNTIYF
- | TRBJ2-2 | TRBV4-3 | TGCGCCAGCAGCCAAAAAAGGGGCACCGGGGAGCTGTTTTTT | CASSQKRGTGELFF
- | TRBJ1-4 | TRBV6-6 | TGTGCCAGCAGTTACGATGGGAGAGCTGGTGAAAAACTGTTTTTT | CASSYDGRAGEKLFF
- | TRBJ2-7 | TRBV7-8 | TGTGCCAGCAGCCCCCAGGGGCGGAGGTACGAGCAGTACTTC | CASSPQGRRYEQYF
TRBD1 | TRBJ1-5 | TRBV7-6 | TGTGCCAGCAGCTTAGACACCGGGACAGGGTTCAATCAGCCCCAGCATTTT | CASSLDTGTGFNQPQHF
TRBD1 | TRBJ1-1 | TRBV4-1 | TGCGCCAGCAGCCAGACTAAACGACAGGGGAACACTGAAGCTTTCTTT | CASSQTKRQGNTEAFF
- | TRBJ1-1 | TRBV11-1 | TGTGCCAGCAGCTTAGTCCTCGGCACTGAAGCTTTCTTT | CASSLVLGTEAFF
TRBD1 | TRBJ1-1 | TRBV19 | TGTGCCACCAAAAGGGACAGGAACATGAACACTGAAGCTTTCTTT | CATKRDRNMNTEAFF
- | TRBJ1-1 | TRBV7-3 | TGTGCCAGCAGCTTAACATCGGGTGGGGCGACTGAAGCTTTCTTT | CASSLTSGGATEAFF
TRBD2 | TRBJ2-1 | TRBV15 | TGTGCCACAGGGATTAGCGGGGGACAGAATGAGCAGTTCTTC | CATGISGGQNEQFF
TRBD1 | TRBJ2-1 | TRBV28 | TGTGCCAGCAGTATCAGGGACAGGGGGTCCTACAATGAGCAGTTCTTC | CASSIRDRGSYNEQFF
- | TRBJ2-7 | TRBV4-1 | TGCGCCAGCACCCAAGCCCAGGGCTACGAGCAGTACTTC | CASTQAQGYEQYF
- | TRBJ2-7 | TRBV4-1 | TGCGCCAGCAGCCAGACCCTCTTGTATGCTAGGCGGGAAAGCTCCTACGAGCAGTACTTC | CASSQTLLYARRESSYEQYF
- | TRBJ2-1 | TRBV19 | TGTGCCAGTTTGGATTCCGGGACACACGGTTACAATGAGCAGTTCTTC | CASLDSGTHGYNEQFF
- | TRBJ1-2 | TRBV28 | TGTGCCAGCAGTCCCGGGGGGGGCAGCTTGTATGGCTACACCTTC | CASSPGGGSLYGYTF
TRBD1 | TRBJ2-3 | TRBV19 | TGTGCCAGTAGTCCCGGGACAGGGCAATCCACAGATACGCAGTATTTT | CASSPGTGQSTDTQYF
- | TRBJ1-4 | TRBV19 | TGTGCCAGTAGTATAACACGCGAAAAACTGTTTTTT | CASSITREKLFF
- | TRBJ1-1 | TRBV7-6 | TGTGCCAGCAGCTCCTTCCCCCCGAGTATGAACACTGAAGCTTTCTTT | CASSSFPPSMNTEAFF
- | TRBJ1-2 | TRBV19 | TGTGCCAGTAGACAACTTATCGGGAGGGAACCCCACTATGGCTACACCTTC | CASRQLIGREPHYGYTF
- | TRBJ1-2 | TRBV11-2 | TGTGCCAGCAACCCCGCGAGGTCCCTTTCTAACTATGGCTACACCTTC | CASNPARSLSNYGYTF
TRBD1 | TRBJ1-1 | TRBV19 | TGTGCCAGTAGCCGTACAGGGGCCTATCGGGAAGCTTTCTTT | CASSRTGAYREAFF
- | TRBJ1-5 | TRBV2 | TGTGCCAGCAGTCTTCAGGGGTTGAGCAATCAGCCCCAGCATTTT | CASSLQGLSNQPQHF
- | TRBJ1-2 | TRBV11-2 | TGTGCCAGCAGCTCGATACAGGGTATCTACTATGGCTACACCTTC | CASSSIQGIYYGYTF
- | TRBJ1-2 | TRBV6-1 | TGTGCCAGCAGACCCGGGGGTGCTAACTATGGCTACACCTTC | CASRPGGANYGYTF
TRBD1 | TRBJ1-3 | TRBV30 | TGTGCCTGGAGCCGAGACAGGGCTGGAAACACCATATATTTT | CAWSRDRAGNTIYF
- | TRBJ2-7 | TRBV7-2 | TGTGCCAGCAGCTCCGACTGGCGGATGCAGCACTTC | CASSSDWRMQHF
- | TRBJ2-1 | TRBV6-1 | TGTGCCAGCAGTGAAGAAGGCGGGGATACTGGTGAGCAGTTCTTC | CASSEEGGDTGEQFF
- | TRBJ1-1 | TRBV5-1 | TGCGCCAGCAGCTATTCGACAGGAGGGAGGGGCACTGAAGCTTTCTTT | CASSYSTGGRGTEAFF
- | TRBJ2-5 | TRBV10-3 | TGTGCCATCAGCGAGTCTAACTCTCCGGGAGAGACCCAGTACTTC | CAISESNSPGETQYF